A single sample is the source of the 16 T cell receptor beta chains below, sequenced in a study of cytomegalovirus exposure and HLA in healthy donors. Primers included in the PCR were 60 Vbeta and 13 Jbeta primers. Sequencing was performed with immunoSEQ multiplex PCR; in TCRdb, only in-frame clones are kept and a portion is missing. The data contain approximately 160,000 clones, about three quarters of them singletons. The sequencing input was PBMCs. The receptors were gathered from a man between 18 and 29 years old in good health and CMV-seronegative.

The chain is built from TRBV11-2 and TRBJ2-7; TRBD1 matches 7 bases. With V trimmed by 5 bases and J by 3 bases, 4 bases remained unmatched. Looked up from germline, CDR1 is SGHAT and CDR2 is FQNNGV. This CDR3 contains 13 residues. The CDR3 nucleotides read TGTGCCAGCAGCACCAACAGGGGCTACGAGCAGTACTTC. As protein: CASSTNRGYEQYF.

This clone turned up a few times. The chain carries TRBV4-1 and TRBJ2-7; D call uncertain. Germline values: CDR1 MGHRA, CDR2 YSYEKL. V was pared by 1 base and J by 2 bases, with 15 bases between. This CDR3 has 16 amino acids. CDR3 DNA sequence: TGCGCCAGCAGCCAAGGACACCTTACGTCCCCCTACGAGCAGTACTTC. It specifies CASSQGHLTSPYEQYF.

The chain uses TRBV27 and TRBJ2-3; D unclear. The CDR3 runs to 12 residues. The ends were cut back, 5 bases at V and 0 bases at J, with 3 bases in the middle. Germline V gene lookup returns CDR1 MNHEY and CDR2 SMNVEV (reference sequence). CDR3 in amino acids: CASSPSTDTQYF. In nucleotides, the CDR3 is TGTGCCAGCAGTCCTAGCACAGATACGCAGTATTTT.

This chain links TRBV28 with TRBJ2-7; a possible D gene is TRBD2 (5 bases). The V and J ends lost 6 bases and 6 bases respectively, with 12 bases between them. CDR1 and CDR2 (germline): MDHEN, SYDVKM. There are 12 residues in the CDR3. This CDR3 reads CASSPPEAEQYF. CDR3 in DNA: TGTGCCAGCAGCCCCCCGGAGGCCGAGCAGTACTTC.

The chain joins TRBV19 to TRBJ2-1, with TRBD2 as a possible D gene (6 bases). From germline, CDR1 is LNHDA and CDR2 SQIVND (reference sequence). V gave up 5 bases and J gave up 6 bases, with 17 bases separating them. The CDR3 totals 15 residues. CDR3 in DNA: TGTGCCAGTAGTCCCGGGACTCCAGCTTTCAATGAGCAGTTCTTC. Residues: CASSPGTPAFNEQFF.

This clone was found a few times. This chain's CDR3 is CATQDGRSNTEAFF. CDR3 in DNA: TGTGCCACCCAGGATGGGAGGTCGAACACTGAAGCTTTCTTT. The chain recombines TRBV19 with TRBJ1-1, with D unresolved. V lost 10 bases and J 1 base, leaving 16 bases between the germline ends. Germline V gene sequence: CDR1 LNHDA, CDR2 SQIVND (reference sequence). CDR3 length: 14 residues.

V and J are TRBV13 and TRBJ2-1; 9 nucleotides match TRBD2. After removal of 6 bases from V and 8 bases from J, the junction contained 11 bases not matched to a gene. CDR3 length: 15 residues. Per the germline V gene, CDR1 is PRHDT and CDR2 is FYEKMQ (reference sequence). The chain's CDR3 is CASRPIAGAVYEQFF. The CDR3 DNA is TGTGCCAGCAGGCCTATAGCGGGAGCGGTATATGAGCAGTTCTTC.

This chain joins TRBV7-9 and TRBJ2-1; D is perhaps TRBD1 (5 bases). This CDR3 spans 13 amino acids. Trimming pared 5 bases from V and 4 bases from J, leaving 9 bases between. Germline V gene data show CDR1 as SEHNR and CDR2 as FQNEAQ (reference sequence). The CDR3 DNA reads as TGTGCCAGCAGCACAACAGGATACAATGAGCAGTTCTTC. It specifies CASSTTGYNEQFF.

The chain uses TRBV7-9 and TRBJ2-1; unclear D gene. V was cut by 1 base and J by 6 bases, with 4 bases left in between. This CDR3 is built from 12 residues. Germline V lookup: CDR1 SEHNR, CDR2 FQNEAQ (reference sequence). The CDR3 is CASSLDGNEQFF. The DNA of the CDR3 is TGTGCCAGCAGCTTAGACGGCAATGAGCAGTTCTTC.

The chain couples TRBV10-1 to TRBJ1-2; possible D gene TRBD1, 6 bases. Germline V gene sequence: CDR1 WNHNN, CDR2 SYGVQD (reference sequence). This CDR3 is built from 16 residues. Trimming left V 4 bases short and J 0 bases short, with 15 bases between. The CDR3 sequence is CASSGRAGATNYGYTF. The CDR3 coding sequence is TGCGCCAGCAGTGGTCGGGCAGGGGCTACTAACTATGGCTACACCTTC.

This clone was counted only a few times. The J gene is TRBJ2-3, the V gene TRBV5-1; TRBD1 agrees at 8 bases. This CDR3 has 15 residues. Germline loops: CDR1 SGHRS, CDR2 YFSETQ. V lost 3 bases to trimming and J lost 3 bases; unmatched junction nucleotides: 6. CDR3 protein: CASSWRTGRTDTQYF. CDR3 nucleotide sequence: TGCGCCAGCAGCTGGCGGACAGGGAGGACAGATACGCAGTATTTT.

This sequence joins TRBV7-2 and TRBJ2-7, with 9 bases fitting TRBD1. CDR3 length: 15 amino acids. Germline CDR1 SGHTA, CDR2 FQGNSA. V shed 5 bases and J 3 bases; nucleotides not matched to a gene: 8. The CDR3 DNA reads TGTGCCAGCAGCCACTTTGGACAGGGGATCTACGAGCAGTACTTC. It translates to CASSHFGQGIYEQYF.

The chain combines TRBV5-1 with TRBJ1-6, with TRBD1 identical over 7 bases. Germline lookup yields CDR1 SGHRS and CDR2 YFSETQ. The CDR3 has 14 amino acids. Trimming took 8 bases from V and 5 from J; bases not matched to a gene: 7. CDR3 sequence reads: CASAAGTDNSPLHF. Written as DNA, the CDR3 is TGCGCCAGTGCCGCCGGGACAGATAATTCACCCCTCCACTTT.

The CDR3 DNA sequence: TGTGCCACCTCAAGGGCAGGGGCGGCTTTCTTT. Its translation: CATSRAGAAFF. The V gene is TRBV2, the J gene TRBJ1-1; a possible D gene is TRBD1 (6 bases). Germline lookup yields CDR1 SNHLY and CDR2 FYNNEI. Trimming took off 10 bases at V and 11 bases at J, with 17 bases between the two ends. CDR3 size: 11 residues.

The chain employs TRBV5-1 and TRBJ2-1; D not resolved. Germline CDR1 SGHRS, CDR2 YFSETQ. The CDR3 length is 11 residues. The V gene lost 5 bases and the J gene lost 6 bases, with 6 bases spanning the gap. CDR3 coding DNA: TGCGCCAGCAGGTCATTCAATGAGCAGTTCTTC. This codes for CASRSFNEQFF. The full variable domain, completed using reference TRBV5-1 and TRBJ2-1, is KAGVTQTPRYLIKTRGQQVTLSCSPISGHRSVSWYQQTPGQGLQFLFEYFSETQRNKGNFPGRFSGRQFSNSRSEMNVSTLELGDSALYLCASRSFNEQFFGPGTRLTVL.

This clone was seen a few times. The chain employs TRBV4-2 and TRBJ2-7; a weak D match, TRBD1 (5 bases). V was clipped by 4 bases and J by 3 bases, with 13 bases between them. Germline lookup yields CDR1 LGHNA and CDR2 YNFKEQ. The CDR3 sequence is 14 residues long. The CDR3 here is CASSPQGKGYEQYF. CDR3 bases: TGTGCCAGCAGCCCGCAGGGAAAGGGCTACGAGCAGTACTTC.